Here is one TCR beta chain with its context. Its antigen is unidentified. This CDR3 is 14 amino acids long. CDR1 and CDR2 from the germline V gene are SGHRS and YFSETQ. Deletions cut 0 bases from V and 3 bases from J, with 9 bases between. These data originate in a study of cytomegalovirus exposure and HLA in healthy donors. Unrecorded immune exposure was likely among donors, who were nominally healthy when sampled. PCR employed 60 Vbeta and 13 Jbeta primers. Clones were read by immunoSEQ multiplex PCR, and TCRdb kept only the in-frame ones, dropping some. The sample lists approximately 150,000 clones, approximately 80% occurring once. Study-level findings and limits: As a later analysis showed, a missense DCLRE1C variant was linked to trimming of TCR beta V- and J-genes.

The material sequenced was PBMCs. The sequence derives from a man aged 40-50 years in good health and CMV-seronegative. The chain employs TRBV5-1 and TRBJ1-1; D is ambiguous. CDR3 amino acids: CASSLGNGDTEAFF. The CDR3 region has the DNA TGCGCCAGCAGCTTGGGGAACGGGGACACTGAAGCTTTCTTT.